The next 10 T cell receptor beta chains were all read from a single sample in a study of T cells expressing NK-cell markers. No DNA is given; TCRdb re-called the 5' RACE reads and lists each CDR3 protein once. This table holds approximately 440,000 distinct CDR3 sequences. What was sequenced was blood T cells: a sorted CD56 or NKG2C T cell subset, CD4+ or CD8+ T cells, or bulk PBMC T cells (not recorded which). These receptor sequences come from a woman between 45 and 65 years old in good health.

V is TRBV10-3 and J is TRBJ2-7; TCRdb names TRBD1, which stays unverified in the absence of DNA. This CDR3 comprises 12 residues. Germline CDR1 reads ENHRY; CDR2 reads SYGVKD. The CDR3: CATRQGDYEQYF.

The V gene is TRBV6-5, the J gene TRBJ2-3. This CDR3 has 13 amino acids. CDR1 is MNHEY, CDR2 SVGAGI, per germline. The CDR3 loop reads CASSYRNTDTQYF.

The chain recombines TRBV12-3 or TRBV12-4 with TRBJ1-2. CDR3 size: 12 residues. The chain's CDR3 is CASTRTQGGYTF.

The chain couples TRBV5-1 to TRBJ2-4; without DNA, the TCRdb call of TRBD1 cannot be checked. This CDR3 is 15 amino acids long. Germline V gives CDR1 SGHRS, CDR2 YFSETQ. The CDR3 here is CASSFGRGLENIQYF.

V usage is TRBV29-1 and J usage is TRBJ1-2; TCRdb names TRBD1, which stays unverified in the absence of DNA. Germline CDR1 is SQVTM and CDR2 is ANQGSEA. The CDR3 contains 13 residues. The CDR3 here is CSVRDRPNYGYTF.

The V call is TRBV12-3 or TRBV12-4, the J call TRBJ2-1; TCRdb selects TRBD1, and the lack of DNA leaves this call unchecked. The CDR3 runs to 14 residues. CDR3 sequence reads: CASSNLPFPGEQFF.

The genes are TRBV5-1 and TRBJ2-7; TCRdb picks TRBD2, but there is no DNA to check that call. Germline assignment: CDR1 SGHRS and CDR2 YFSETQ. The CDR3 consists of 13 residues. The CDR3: CASALRSSYEQYF. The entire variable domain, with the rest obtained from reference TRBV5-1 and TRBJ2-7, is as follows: KAGVTQTPRYLIKTRGQQVTLSCSPISGHRSVSWYQQTPGQGLQFLFEYFSETQRNKGNFPGRFSGRQFSNSRSEMNVSTLELGDSALYLCASALRSSYEQYFGPGTRLTVT.

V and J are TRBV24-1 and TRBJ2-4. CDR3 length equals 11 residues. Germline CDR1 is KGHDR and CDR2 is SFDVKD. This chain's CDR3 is CATSHKGIQYF.

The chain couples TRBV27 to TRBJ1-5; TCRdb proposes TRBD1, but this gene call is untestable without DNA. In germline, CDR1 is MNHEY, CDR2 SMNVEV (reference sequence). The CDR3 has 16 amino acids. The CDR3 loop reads CASSPTLGQGAQPQHF.

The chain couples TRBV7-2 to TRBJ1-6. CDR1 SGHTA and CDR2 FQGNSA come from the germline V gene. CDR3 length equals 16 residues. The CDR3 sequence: CASSTHAIRSNSPLHF.